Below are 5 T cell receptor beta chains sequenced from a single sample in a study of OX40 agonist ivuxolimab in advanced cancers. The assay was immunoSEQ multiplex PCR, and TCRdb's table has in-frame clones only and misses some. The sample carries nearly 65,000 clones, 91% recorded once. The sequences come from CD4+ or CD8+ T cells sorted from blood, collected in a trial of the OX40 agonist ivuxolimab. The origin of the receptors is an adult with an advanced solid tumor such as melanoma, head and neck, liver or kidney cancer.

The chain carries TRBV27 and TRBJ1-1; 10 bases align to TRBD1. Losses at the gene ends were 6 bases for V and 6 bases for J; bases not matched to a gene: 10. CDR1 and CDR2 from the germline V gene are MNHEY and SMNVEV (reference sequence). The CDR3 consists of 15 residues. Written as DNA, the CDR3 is TGTGCCAGCAGGAGGACCGGGACAGGGGTATCTGAAGCTTTCTTT. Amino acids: CASRRTGTGVSEAFF.

The CDR3 DNA is TGTGCCAGCAGGGGGGGCGGGATCTATGGCTACACCTTC. Protein product: CASRGGGIYGYTF. The chain employs TRBV11-2 and TRBJ1-2, with D perhaps matching TRBD1 (6 bases). The CDR3 has 13 amino acids. With 6 bases removed from V and 4 bases from J, the gap between germline ends came to 12 bases. Germline CDR1 reads SGHAT; CDR2 reads FQNNGV.

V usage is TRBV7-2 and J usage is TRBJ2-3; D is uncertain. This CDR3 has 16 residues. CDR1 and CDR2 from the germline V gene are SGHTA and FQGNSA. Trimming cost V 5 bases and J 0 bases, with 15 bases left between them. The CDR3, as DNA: TGTGCCAGCAGCCCCGTTTTGAGGCCCAGCACAGATACGCAGTATTTT. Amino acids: CASSPVLRPSTDTQYF.

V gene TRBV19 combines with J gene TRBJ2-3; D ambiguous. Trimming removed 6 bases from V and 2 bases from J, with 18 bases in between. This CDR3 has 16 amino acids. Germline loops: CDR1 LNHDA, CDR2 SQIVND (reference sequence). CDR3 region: CASSLSGGVPTDTQYF. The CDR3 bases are TGTGCCAGTAGCTTATCTGGCGGAGTCCCCACAGATACGCAGTATTTT.

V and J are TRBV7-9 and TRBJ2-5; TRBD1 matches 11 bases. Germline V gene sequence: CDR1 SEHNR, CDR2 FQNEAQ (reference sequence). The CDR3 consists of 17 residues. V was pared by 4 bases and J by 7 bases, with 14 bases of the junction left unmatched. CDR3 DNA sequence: TGTGCCAGCAGCTCCCCTATTTCGGGACAGGGGGAGGCGACCCAGTACTTC. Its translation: CASSSPISGQGEATQYF.